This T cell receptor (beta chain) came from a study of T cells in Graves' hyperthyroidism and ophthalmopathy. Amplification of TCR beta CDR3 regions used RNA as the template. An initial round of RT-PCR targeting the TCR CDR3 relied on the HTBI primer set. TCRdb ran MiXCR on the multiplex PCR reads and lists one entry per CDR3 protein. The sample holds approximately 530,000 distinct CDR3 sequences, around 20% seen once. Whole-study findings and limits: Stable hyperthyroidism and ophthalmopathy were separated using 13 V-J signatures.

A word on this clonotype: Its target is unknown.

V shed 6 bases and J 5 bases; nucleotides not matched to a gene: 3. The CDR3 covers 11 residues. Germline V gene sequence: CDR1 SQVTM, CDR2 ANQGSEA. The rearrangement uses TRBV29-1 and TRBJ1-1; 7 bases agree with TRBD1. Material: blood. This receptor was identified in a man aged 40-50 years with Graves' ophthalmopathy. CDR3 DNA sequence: TGCAGCGTCCAGGGACAGACTGAAGCTTTCTTT. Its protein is CSVQGQTEAFF.